These T cell receptor beta chains were read from a single sample in a study of blood T cell repertoires in COVID-19. Sequencing was performed with immunoSEQ multiplex PCR; in TCRdb, only in-frame clones are kept and a portion is missing. There are 130,000 or so clones in the sample; over 55% occur only once, and roughly 2.2% lies in the top ten. Input material: peripheral blood. Receptor source: a woman aged 70-85 years with acute or convalescent COVID-19. Both conserved end residues are part of each CDR3. Fields, in order: CDR3 DNA, CDR3 protein, V gene, J gene, clone size, CDR3 length, D gene. The D gene is left open where the match is weak. Clone size is stated in some rows and not others, as once, few, many or a class when expanded.

CDR3nt: TGTGCCATCAGTGGTCGGGACACAGATACGCAGTATTTT; CDR3aa: CAISGRDTDTQYF; v_gene: TRBV10-3; j_gene: TRBJ2-3; abundance: .; len: 13; d_gene: .
CDR3nt: TGTGCCAGCCGGGACAGTTACACAGATACGCAGTATTTT; CDR3aa: CASRDSYTDTQYF; v_gene: TRBV6-5; j_gene: TRBJ2-3; abundance: .; len: 13; d_gene: TRBD1
CDR3nt: TGTGCCAGTAGTATCCTACCAGGAGGGAGCACAGATACGCAGTATTTT; CDR3aa: CASSILPGGSTDTQYF; v_gene: TRBV19; j_gene: TRBJ2-3; abundance: .; len: 16; d_gene: .
CDR3nt: TGTGCCAGCAGGGGACTTGTGCAGGATACGCAGTATTTT; CDR3aa: CASRGLVQDTQYF; v_gene: TRBV5-4; j_gene: TRBJ2-3; abundance: .; len: 13; d_gene: .
CDR3nt: TGTGCCAGCAGTTCTACTTACGAGCAGTACTTC; CDR3aa: CASSSTYEQYF; v_gene: TRBV28; j_gene: TRBJ2-7; abundance: few; len: 11; d_gene: .
CDR3nt: TGTGCCAGTAGTATCCCAAATAGCAATCAGCCCCAGCATTTT; CDR3aa: CASSIPNSNQPQHF; v_gene: TRBV19; j_gene: TRBJ1-5; abundance: .; len: 14; d_gene: .
CDR3nt: TGTGCCAGCAGCCCCCAGGGATTGGATCAGCCCCAGCATTTT; CDR3aa: CASSPQGLDQPQHF; v_gene: TRBV3-1/TRBV3-2; j_gene: TRBJ1-5; abundance: .; len: 14; d_gene: .
CDR3nt: TGTGCCAGTAGTTACGGGCCGAGCGGGAGGGCAAACTACAATGAGCAGTTCTTC; CDR3aa: CASSYGPSGRANYNEQFF; v_gene: TRBV19; j_gene: TRBJ2-1; abundance: .; len: 18; d_gene: TRBD2
CDR3nt: TGTACGTATAAGAGGCCGGGAACTGAAGCTTTCTTT; CDR3aa: CTYKRPGTEAFF; v_gene: TRBV6-5; j_gene: TRBJ1-1; abundance: .; len: 12; d_gene: .
CDR3nt: TGTGCCAGCAGAAACTTCATGCGGGGGGCTAACTATGGCTACACCTTC; CDR3aa: CASRNFMRGANYGYTF; v_gene: TRBV28; j_gene: TRBJ1-2; abundance: .; len: 16; d_gene: .
CDR3nt: TGTGCCAGTAGTTCCTCCGGACAGGGGGCAGAATATGGCTACACCTTC; CDR3aa: CASSSSGQGAEYGYTF; v_gene: TRBV19; j_gene: TRBJ1-2; abundance: .; len: 16; d_gene: TRBD1
CDR3nt: TGCAGCGTTGACCTCTCCGGACTAGCGGGATCCTACGAGCAGTACTTC; CDR3aa: CSVDLSGLAGSYEQYF; v_gene: TRBV29-1; j_gene: TRBJ2-7; abundance: .; len: 16; d_gene: TRBD2
CDR3nt: TGTGCCAGCATAAAAACAGGGGCCGGGGAGCTGTTTTTT; CDR3aa: CASIKTGAGELFF; v_gene: TRBV6-6; j_gene: TRBJ2-2; abundance: .; len: 13; d_gene: TRBD1
CDR3nt: TGCGCCAGCAGCCAAGGTAACGGTGTCTACGAGCAGTACTTC; CDR3aa: CASSQGNGVYEQYF; v_gene: TRBV4-3; j_gene: TRBJ2-7; abundance: .; len: 14; d_gene: .
CDR3nt: TGCGCCAGCGGACAGGGGGGCACAGATACGCAGTATTTT; CDR3aa: CASGQGGTDTQYF; v_gene: TRBV5-1; j_gene: TRBJ2-3; abundance: .; len: 13; d_gene: TRBD1
CDR3nt: TGTGCCAGCAGCCCCCTCCCCTTGAAGGGGTTCCAAGAGACCCAGTACTTC; CDR3aa: CASSPLPLKGFQETQYF; v_gene: TRBV3-1/TRBV3-2; j_gene: TRBJ2-5; abundance: .; len: 17; d_gene: .
CDR3nt: TGCGCCAGCAGTGAGTCCAGGGGAGCTAGCACAGATACGCAGTATTTT; CDR3aa: CASSESRGASTDTQYF; v_gene: TRBV10-2; j_gene: TRBJ2-3; abundance: .; len: 16; d_gene: .
CDR3nt: TGTGCCAGCAGTTTAGGCAGCACAGATACGCAGTATTTT; CDR3aa: CASSLGSTDTQYF; v_gene: TRBV28; j_gene: TRBJ2-3; abundance: .; len: 13; d_gene: .
CDR3nt: TGTGCCAGCAGTTTAGCGACAGGGGCCAATTCACCCCTCCACTTT; CDR3aa: CASSLATGANSPLHF; v_gene: TRBV28; j_gene: TRBJ1-6; abundance: few; len: 15; d_gene: TRBD1
CDR3nt: TGTGCCAGCAGTTTCGCGGGAGCCGGGGCCGGGGAGCTGTTTTTT; CDR3aa: CASSFAGAGAGELFF; v_gene: TRBV6-2/TRBV6-3; j_gene: TRBJ2-2; abundance: .; len: 15; d_gene: TRBD2
CDR3nt: TGCAGCGTTGGGAGGGGCACAGATACGCAGTATTTT; CDR3aa: CSVGRGTDTQYF; v_gene: TRBV29-1; j_gene: TRBJ2-3; abundance: .; len: 12; d_gene: .
CDR3nt: TGTGCCAGCAGCTTAATGGGAGCGGATAATTCACCCCTCCACTTT; CDR3aa: CASSLMGADNSPLHF; v_gene: TRBV7-3; j_gene: TRBJ1-6; abundance: .; len: 15; d_gene: .
CDR3nt: TGTGCCAGCAGCTTAGCGACAGGGTATGGAAACACCATATATTTT; CDR3aa: CASSLATGYGNTIYF; v_gene: TRBV7-8; j_gene: TRBJ1-3; abundance: .; len: 15; d_gene: TRBD1
CDR3nt: TGCGCCAGCAGCCAAGAAACAGGGGCAAGCTCCTATAATTCACCCCTCCACTTT; CDR3aa: CASSQETGASSYNSPLHF; v_gene: TRBV4-3; j_gene: TRBJ1-6; abundance: once; len: 18; d_gene: TRBD1
CDR3nt: TGTGCCAGCAGCCAAGATCGTCGACAGGGTAAATACGAGCAGTACTTC; CDR3aa: CASSQDRRQGKYEQYF; v_gene: TRBV4-2; j_gene: TRBJ2-7; abundance: .; len: 16; d_gene: TRBD1
CDR3nt: TGTGCCAGTAGTCAAGGGACAGGGGGCAGGAACGAGCAGTACTTC; CDR3aa: CASSQGTGGRNEQYF; v_gene: TRBV19; j_gene: TRBJ2-7; abundance: .; len: 15; d_gene: TRBD1
CDR3nt: TGTGCCAGCAGTTCGTCCCTGTACGAGCAGTACTTC; CDR3aa: CASSSSLYEQYF; v_gene: TRBV12-3/TRBV12-4; j_gene: TRBJ2-7; abundance: .; len: 12; d_gene: .
CDR3nt: TGTGCCAGCAGTTGGTTGGGTGGGCAGACCCAGTACTTC; CDR3aa: CASSWLGGQTQYF; v_gene: TRBV6-6; j_gene: TRBJ2-5; abundance: .; len: 13; d_gene: .
CDR3nt: TGTGCCTGGAGCTACCCCAGAGGCGGGGTAGCCTACGAGCAGTACTTC; CDR3aa: CAWSYPRGGVAYEQYF; v_gene: TRBV30; j_gene: TRBJ2-7; abundance: few; len: 16; d_gene: .
CDR3nt: TGTGCCAGTAGTTCGACTAGCGGGAAGAACATTCAGTACTTC; CDR3aa: CASSSTSGKNIQYF; v_gene: TRBV19; j_gene: TRBJ2-4; abundance: once; len: 14; d_gene: TRBD2
CDR3nt: TGTGCCAGCAGTTATCGCTGGCCGCGGATGAGCTCCTACGAGCAGTACTTC; CDR3aa: CASSYRWPRMSSYEQYF; v_gene: TRBV6-2/TRBV6-3; j_gene: TRBJ2-7; abundance: .; len: 17; d_gene: .
CDR3nt: TGTGCCAGCAGCCCCGTAGCGGGGGGGTACGAGCAGTACTTC; CDR3aa: CASSPVAGGYEQYF; v_gene: TRBV11-2; j_gene: TRBJ2-7; abundance: .; len: 14; d_gene: TRBD2
CDR3nt: TGCGCCAGCAGCCAAGATATGCGCGGGACAGATACGCAGTATTTT; CDR3aa: CASSQDMRGTDTQYF; v_gene: TRBV4-1; j_gene: TRBJ2-3; abundance: .; len: 15; d_gene: .
CDR3nt: TGTGCCAGTAGTACAGGCAATCCTAACTATGGCTACACCTTC; CDR3aa: CASSTGNPNYGYTF; v_gene: TRBV19; j_gene: TRBJ1-2; abundance: .; len: 14; d_gene: .
CDR3nt: TGTGCCAGCAGCTTGCCACAGGTCCCCTTTGAAGCTTTCTTT; CDR3aa: CASSLPQVPFEAFF; v_gene: TRBV5-6; j_gene: TRBJ1-1; abundance: .; len: 14; d_gene: .
CDR3nt: TGTGCCAGCAGCTCTCCGGGACAGGGAGCCTACGAGCAGTACTTC; CDR3aa: CASSSPGQGAYEQYF; v_gene: TRBV11-2; j_gene: TRBJ2-7; abundance: few; len: 15; d_gene: TRBD1
CDR3nt: TGTGCCAGCAGCTTCGACAGAACCTACGAGCAGTACTTC; CDR3aa: CASSFDRTYEQYF; v_gene: TRBV7-8; j_gene: TRBJ2-7; abundance: .; len: 13; d_gene: .
CDR3nt: TGTGCCAGCAGCACTGGGGGGACTAGGGTCCCTACGCAGTATTTT; CDR3aa: CASSTGGTRVPTQYF; v_gene: TRBV7-6; j_gene: TRBJ2-3; abundance: .; len: 15; d_gene: TRBD2
CDR3nt: TGTGCCAGCGTATCCCCAAGGAGCGGGACGTACGAGCAGTACTTC; CDR3aa: CASVSPRSGTYEQYF; v_gene: TRBV28; j_gene: TRBJ2-7; abundance: .; len: 15; d_gene: TRBD2
CDR3nt: TGTGCCAGCAGCTGGGGACAGGGAGGCAATCAGCCCCAGCATTTT; CDR3aa: CASSWGQGGNQPQHF; v_gene: TRBV5-6; j_gene: TRBJ1-5; abundance: many; len: 15; d_gene: TRBD1
CDR3nt: TGTGCCTGTAGACGACCGGGACAGTCCAATGAAAAACTGTTTTTT; CDR3aa: CACRRPGQSNEKLFF; v_gene: TRBV6-5; j_gene: TRBJ1-4; abundance: .; len: 15; d_gene: TRBD1
CDR3nt: TGTGCCAGCGGCCGGCCGCAGGGTAATAAGAGAGGCTACACCTTC; CDR3aa: CASGRPQGNKRGYTF; v_gene: TRBV2; j_gene: TRBJ1-2; abundance: .; len: 15; d_gene: .